This T cell receptor beta chain is from a study of post-analysis software for immune sequencing data. The library was made from cDNA and included unique molecular identifiers. In TCRdb, the PCR reads were re-called with MiXCR into one record per CDR3 protein. In the table there are hundreds of thousands of distinct CDR3 sequences, roughly 38% of which are singletons. Study findings and constraints: In patients, TRBV5-6, TRBV5-1 and TRBV20-1 belonged to five TRBV segments found more frequently than in controls.

Germline loops: CDR1 MRHNA, CDR2 SNTAGT. With 0 bases removed from V and 5 bases from J, the gap between germline ends came to 6 bases. The CDR3 has 13 amino acids. As to this clonotype: What it binds is not known.

This TCR came from a girl aged 2 to 10 with multiple sclerosis. V gene TRBV6-4 combines with J gene TRBJ2-3; no reliable D call. Sequenced sample: blood. For the CDR3, the DNA is TGTGCCAGCAGTGACTCCGGCCGAGATACGCAGTATTTT. Protein: CASSDSGRDTQYF.